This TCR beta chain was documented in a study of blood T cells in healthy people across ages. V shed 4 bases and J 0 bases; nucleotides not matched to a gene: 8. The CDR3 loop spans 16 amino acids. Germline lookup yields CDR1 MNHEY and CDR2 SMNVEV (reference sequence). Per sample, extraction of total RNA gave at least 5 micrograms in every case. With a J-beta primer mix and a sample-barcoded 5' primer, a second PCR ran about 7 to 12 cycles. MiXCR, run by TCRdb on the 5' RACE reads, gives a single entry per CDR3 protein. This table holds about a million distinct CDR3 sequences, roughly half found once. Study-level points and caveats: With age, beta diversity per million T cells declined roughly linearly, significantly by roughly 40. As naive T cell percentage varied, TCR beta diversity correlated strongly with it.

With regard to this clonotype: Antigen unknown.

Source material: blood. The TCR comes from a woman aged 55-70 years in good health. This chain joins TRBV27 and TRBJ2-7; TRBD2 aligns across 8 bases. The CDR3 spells CASSSQWREDSYEQYF. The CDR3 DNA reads TGTGCCAGCAGTTCCCAGTGGCGGGAGGACTCCTACGAGCAGTACTTC.